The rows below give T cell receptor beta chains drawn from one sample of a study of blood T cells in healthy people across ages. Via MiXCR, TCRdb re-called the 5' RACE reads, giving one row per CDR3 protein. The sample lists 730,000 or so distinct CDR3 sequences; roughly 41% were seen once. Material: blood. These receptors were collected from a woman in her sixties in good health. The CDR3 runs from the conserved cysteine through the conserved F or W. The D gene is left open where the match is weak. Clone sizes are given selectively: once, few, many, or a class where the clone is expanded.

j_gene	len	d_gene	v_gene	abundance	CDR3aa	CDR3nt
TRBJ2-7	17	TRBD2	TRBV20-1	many	CSAPQASGHSGLREQYF	TGCAGTGCCCCGCAGGCTAGCGGGCACTCGGGCCTACGGGAGCAGTACTTC
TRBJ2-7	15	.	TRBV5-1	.	CASRGTQVGRGEQYF	TGCGCCAGCAGGGGGACACAGGTTGGCCGCGGAGAGCAGTACTTC
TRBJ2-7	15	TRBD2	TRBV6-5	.	CASRRNGEGSYEQYF	TGTGCCAGCAGACGAAACGGGGAGGGCTCCTACGAGCAGTACTTC
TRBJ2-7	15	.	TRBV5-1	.	CASSSRDSSSYEQYF	TGCGCCAGCAGCTCCCGGGACTCTAGCTCCTACGAGCAGTACTTC
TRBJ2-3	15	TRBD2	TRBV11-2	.	CASSYMGLAVDTQYF	TGTGCCAGCAGCTACATGGGACTAGCTGTAGATACGCAGTATTTT
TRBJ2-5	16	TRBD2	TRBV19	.	CASSIFSSGLEETQYF	TGTGCCAGTAGTATATTCAGTAGCGGGTTAGAAGAGACCCAGTACTTC
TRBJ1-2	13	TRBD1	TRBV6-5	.	CASSSTQGFGYTF	TGTGCCAGCAGTTCGACACAGGGGTTTGGCTACACCTTC
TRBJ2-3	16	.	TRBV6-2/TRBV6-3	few	CASSYSKGGVADTQYF	TGTGCCAGCAGTTACTCGAAGGGGGGCGTGGCAGATACGCAGTATTTT
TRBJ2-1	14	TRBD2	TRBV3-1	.	CASSTMGGNNEQFF	TGTGCCAGCAGCACAATGGGGGGGAACAATGAGCAGTTCTTC
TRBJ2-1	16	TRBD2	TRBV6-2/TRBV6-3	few	CASSYRGSGRIAEQFF	TGTGCCAGCAGTTACCGCGGTAGCGGGAGAATCGCTGAGCAGTTCTTC
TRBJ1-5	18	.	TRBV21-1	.	CASSLCLGRASGNQPQHF	TGTGCCAGCAGCCTCTGTCTGGGAAGGGCATCGGGTAATCAGCCCCAGCATTTT
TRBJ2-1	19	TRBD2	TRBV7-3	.	CASSLTGRSGGGPLREQFF	TGTGCCAGCAGCTTAACTGGTCGGTCGGGGGGGGGCCCTCTGAGGGAGCAGTTCTTC
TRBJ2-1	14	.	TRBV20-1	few	CSAANLGPGNEQFF	TGCAGTGCTGCGAACCTCGGGCCTGGCAATGAGCAGTTCTTC